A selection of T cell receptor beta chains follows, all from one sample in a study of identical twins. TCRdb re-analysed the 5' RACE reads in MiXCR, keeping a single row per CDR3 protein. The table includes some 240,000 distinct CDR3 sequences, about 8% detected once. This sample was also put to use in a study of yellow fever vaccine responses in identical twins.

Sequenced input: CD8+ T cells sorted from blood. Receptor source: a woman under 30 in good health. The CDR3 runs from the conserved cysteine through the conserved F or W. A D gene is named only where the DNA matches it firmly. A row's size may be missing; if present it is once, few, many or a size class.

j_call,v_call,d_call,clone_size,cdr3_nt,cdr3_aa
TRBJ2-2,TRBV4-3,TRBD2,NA,TGCGCCAGCAGCCTGAGACTAGCGGGAGTTTCCGGGGAGCTGTTTTTT,CASSLRLAGVSGELFF
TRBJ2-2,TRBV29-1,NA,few,TGCAGCGTTGCCCCGGGTGCGGCCGGGGAGCTGTTTTTT,CSVAPGAAGELFF
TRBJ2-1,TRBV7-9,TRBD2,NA,TGTGCCAGCAGCCCCGGGACTAGCGGGAGGCCACTAAATGAGCAGTTCTTC,CASSPGTSGRPLNEQFF
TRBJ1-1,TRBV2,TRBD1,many,TGTGCCAGCAGACAAGACAGACAGGGGCGGCCTGAAGCTTTCTTT,CASRQDRQGRPEAFF
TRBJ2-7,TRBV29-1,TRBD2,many,TGCAGCGTACCGGGACTAGCATCCGAGCAGTACTTC,CSVPGLASEQYF
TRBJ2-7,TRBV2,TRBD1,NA,TGTGCCAGCAGTGATGAGAACAGGGGGCGAGAGCAGTACTTC,CASSDENRGREQYF
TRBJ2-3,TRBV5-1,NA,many,TGCGCCAGCAGCTTGGCGGCAGCCGGTGTGGATACGCAGTATTTT,CASSLAAAGVDTQYF
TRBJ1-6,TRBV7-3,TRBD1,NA,TGTGCCAGCAGCAATACCGGGACAGCAAATTCACCCCTCCACTTT,CASSNTGTANSPLHF
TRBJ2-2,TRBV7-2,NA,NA,TGTGCCAGCAGCTTAGCCCTGGACTCGAACGTCGGGGAGCTGTTTTTT,CASSLALDSNVGELFF
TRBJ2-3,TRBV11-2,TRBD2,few,TGTGCCAGCAGCTTTAGTAATAGCGGGATCCTAGATCGAGATACGCAGTATTTT,CASSFSNSGILDRDTQYF
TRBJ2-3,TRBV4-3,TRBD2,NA,TGCGCCAGCAGCCCCGGCGGGGGGTATAGCGGGAGTAATACGCAGTATTTT,CASSPGGGYSGSNTQYF
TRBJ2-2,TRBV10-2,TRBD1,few,TGCGCCAGCAGTGATATCGACAGGGAAAACACCGGGGAGCTGTTTTTT,CASSDIDRENTGELFF
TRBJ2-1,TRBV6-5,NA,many,TGTGCCAGCAGCCTTTTTGATGAGCAGTTCTTC,CASSLFDEQFF
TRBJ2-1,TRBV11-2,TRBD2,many,TGTGCCAGCAGCTTTAGCGGGATCCTTTCCAATGAGCAGTTCTTC,CASSFSGILSNEQFF
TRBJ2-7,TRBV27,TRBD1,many,TGTGCCAGCAGTTTTCTCCCGGGACAGCTACGTGAGCAGTACTTC,CASSFLPGQLREQYF
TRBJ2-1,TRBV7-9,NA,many,TGTGCCAGCAGCTTAGGAGCGGGTCATCTCAATGAGCAGTTCTTC,CASSLGAGHLNEQFF
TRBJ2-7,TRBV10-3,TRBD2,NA,TGTGCCAGACGGGGGGGCCCGGTGAGCGAGCAGTACTTC,CARRGGPVSEQYF
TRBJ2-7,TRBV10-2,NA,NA,TGCGCCAGCAGTGAGCTATTCCAACCCCTCTACGAGCAGTACTTC,CASSELFQPLYEQYF
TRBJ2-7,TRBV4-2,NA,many,TGTGCCAGCAGCCAAGTAATGGGGGGCTCCAACGAGCAGTACTTC,CASSQVMGGSNEQYF
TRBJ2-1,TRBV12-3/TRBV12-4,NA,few,TGTGCCAGCAGCCCTGTCTTACAATATGAGCAGTTCTTC,CASSPVLQYEQFF
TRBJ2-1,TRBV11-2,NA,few,TGTGCCAGCAGCTTATACAGAGGGAGCTCCTACAATGAGCAGTTCTTC,CASSLYRGSSYNEQFF
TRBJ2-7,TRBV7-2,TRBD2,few,TGTGCCAGCAGCTTAGACGATCTAGCGGGGAACTACGAGCAGTACTTC,CASSLDDLAGNYEQYF
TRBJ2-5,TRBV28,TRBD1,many,TGTGCCAGCAGTTTTCTTGGGACAGGGTCTTCAGAGACCCAGTACTTC,CASSFLGTGSSETQYF
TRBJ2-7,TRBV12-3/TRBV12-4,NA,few,TGTGCCAGCACCAAGGGAGAAACCTACTACGAGCAGTACTTC,CASTKGETYYEQYF
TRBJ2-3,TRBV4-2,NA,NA,TGTGCCAGCAGCCAAGGTGGCGAGTTTACGCAGTATTTT,CASSQGGEFTQYF
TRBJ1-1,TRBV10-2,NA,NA,TGCGCCAGCCGGAGACCGAACACTGAAGCTTTCTTT,CASRRPNTEAFF
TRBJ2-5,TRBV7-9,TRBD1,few,TGTGCCAGCAGCGCCCGAGGGGGCGGAGAGACCCAGTACTTC,CASSARGGGETQYF
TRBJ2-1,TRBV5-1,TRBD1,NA,TGCGCCAGCAGCTTGGAACAGGGGGTAAACAATGAGCAGTTCTTC,CASSLEQGVNNEQFF
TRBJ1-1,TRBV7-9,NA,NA,TGTGCCAGCAGCAAAACGGGACCCCTGAACACTGAAGCTTTCTTT,CASSKTGPLNTEAFF
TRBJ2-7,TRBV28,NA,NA,TGTGCCAGCAGTGCGCCGGGACTCTCCTACGAGCAGTACTTC,CASSAPGLSYEQYF
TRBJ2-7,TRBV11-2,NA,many,TGTGCCAGCAGCTTAGCTACGGGGTGGGAGCAGTACTTC,CASSLATGWEQYF
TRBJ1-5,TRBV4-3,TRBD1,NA,TGCGCCAGCAGCCAAGATCATCGGACAGGGTTCCAGCCCCAGCATTTT,CASSQDHRTGFQPQHF
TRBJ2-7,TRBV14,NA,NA,TGTGCCAGCAGCCAAGGAGAGAAGGGGGTCCTTGAGCAGTACTTC,CASSQGEKGVLEQYF
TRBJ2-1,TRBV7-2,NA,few,TGTGCCAGGCGGGACAGTCTTTCGGGTGAGCAGTTCTTC,CARRDSLSGEQFF
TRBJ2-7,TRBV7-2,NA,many,TGTGCCAGCAGCTTAGTTTCGGGATCCTCCTACGAGCAGTACTTC,CASSLVSGSSYEQYF
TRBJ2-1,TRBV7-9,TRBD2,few,TGTGCCAGCTTAGCGGGGGGGCCCGGGAATGAGCAGTTCTTC,CASLAGGPGNEQFF
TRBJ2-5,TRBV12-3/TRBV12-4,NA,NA,TGTGCCAGCAGTCGGAGTTCCGCAGAGACCCAGTACTTC,CASSRSSAETQYF
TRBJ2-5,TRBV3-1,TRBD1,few,TGTGCCAGCAGCCCGAGGGACAGGGGAAGTTTTGACCAAGAGACCCAGTACTTC,CASSPRDRGSFDQETQYF
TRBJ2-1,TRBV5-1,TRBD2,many,TGCGCTAGCAGCCTAACCGCATTAGCGGGGGGGCGCTATACCTACAATGAGCAGTTCTTC,CASSLTALAGGRYTYNEQFF
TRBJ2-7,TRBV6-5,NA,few,TGTGCCAGCAGTTACTTCGGGAGCCGGACCTACGAGCAGTACTTC,CASSYFGSRTYEQYF
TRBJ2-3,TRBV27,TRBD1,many,TGTGCCAGCAGTTTTGGGACAGGGACTAGCACAGATACGCAGTATTTT,CASSFGTGTSTDTQYF
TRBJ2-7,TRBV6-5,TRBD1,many,TGTGCCAGCAGTTCTGGGACAGGGCGATTCTCCTACGAGCAGTACTTC,CASSSGTGRFSYEQYF
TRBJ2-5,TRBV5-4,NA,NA,TGTACCAGCAGCTTGGACAACCAAGAGACCCAGTACTTC,CTSSLDNQETQYF
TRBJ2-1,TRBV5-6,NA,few,TGTGCCAGCAGAGCTTGGGGGGCGGGGGACAATGAGCAGTTCTTC,CASRAWGAGDNEQFF
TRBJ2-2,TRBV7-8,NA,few,TGTGCCAGCAGCTCCCATTCCTCGAACACCGGGGAGCTGTTTTTT,CASSSHSSNTGELFF
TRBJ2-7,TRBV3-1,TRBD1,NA,TGTGCCTGCAGATCGGACAGGAAACGCTCCTACGAGCAGTACTTC,CACRSDRKRSYEQYF
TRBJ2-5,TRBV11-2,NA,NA,TGTGCCAGCAGTGGAGTCAGGGTTCAAGAGACCCAGTACTTC,CASSGVRVQETQYF
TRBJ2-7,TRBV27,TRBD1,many,TGTGCCAGCAGCCCCACTCAACCGGGACAGAAATACGAGCAGTACTTC,CASSPTQPGQKYEQYF
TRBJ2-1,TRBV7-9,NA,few,TGTGCCAGCATGTCCGGAAATGAGCAGTTCTTC,CASMSGNEQFF
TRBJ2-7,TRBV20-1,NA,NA,TGCAGCCTAGAGAAGCTAGACAGGGAGGAGTACTACGAGCAGTACTTC,CSLEKLDREEYYEQYF
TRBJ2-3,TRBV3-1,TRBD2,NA,TGTGCCAGCAGCCCCCCGAGACTAGCGGGGGAGAGAACAGATACGCAGTATTTT,CASSPPRLAGERTDTQYF
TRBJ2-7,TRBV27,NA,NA,TGTGCCAGCAGTACCCGACTAGAAAACTACGAGCAGTACTTC,CASSTRLENYEQYF